This T cell receptor (beta chain) stems from a study of cytomegalovirus exposure and HLA in healthy donors. Study-wide background: Samples from HLA-typed donors yielded approximately 80 million unique TCRs in an early data release.

This CDR3 spans 11 amino acids. Germline assignment: CDR1 SGHRS and CDR2 YFSETQ. The V end lost 4 bases, the J end lost 10 bases, and 9 bases lay between the germline ends. Points on this clone: Its target is not known.

Study-wide results and caveats: Follow-up analysis seemed to connect common viral pathogens with several of the most significant clusters identified.

The PCR had 60 Vbeta and 13 Jbeta primers. This table comes from immunoSEQ multiplex PCR, and its TCRdb copy is limited to in-frame clones, with some not included. The data contain 85,000 to 130,000 clones, 60% to 80% of them singletons. This clonotype originated in a female donor in good health and CMV-seronegative. Material for sequencing was PBMCs. The V gene is TRBV5-1, the J gene TRBJ2-1; D may be TRBD1 (5 bases). CDR3 sequence (DNA): TGCGCCAGCAGCAGGGGTGGGGAGCAGTTCTTC. Translation gives CASSRGGEQFF. Looking up the rest from reference TRBV5-1 and TRBJ2-1 gives the full variable domain: KAGVTQTPRYLIKTRGQQVTLSCSPISGHRSVSWYQQTPGQGLQFLFEYFSETQRNKGNFPGRFSGRQFSNSRSEMNVSTLELGDSALYLCASSRGGEQFFGPGTRLTVL.